These 21 T cell receptor beta chains originate from one sample sequenced in a study of T cell repertoires in cytomegalovirus infection. Their specific antigens are unknown. Using its own MiXCR run on the reads, TCRdb lists one record per CDR3 protein. The sample lists some 320,000 distinct CDR3 sequences, roughly 29% seen once, with about 19% in the top ten. The sample consisted of cultured PBMCs, taken from culture after CMV antigen stimulation. The receptors originated from a human donor in good health (CMV status not recorded). Some clones in this sample may be carry-over from other donors' samples.

The V gene is TRBV6-2 or TRBV6-3, the J gene TRBJ2-1, with unresolved D. There are 12 residues in the CDR3. The germline gives CDR1 MNHEY, CDR2 SVGEGT. V shed 8 bases and J shed 7 bases, with 12 bases lying between them. The CDR3 nucleotides read TGTGCCAGCGGATGGGTGGGGAATGAGCAGTTCTTC. It translates to CASGWVGNEQFF.

This chain connects TRBV19 to TRBJ1-5, with D perhaps matching TRBD1 (6 bases). V was trimmed by 10 bases and J by 6 bases, leaving 22 bases between them. CDR1 is LNHDA and CDR2 is SQIVND in the germline V gene (reference sequence). The CDR3 sequence is 15 residues long. The CDR3 nucleotides read TGTGCCATTAGCCCGGACAGCCTTGGACGTCAGCCCCAGCATTTT. Its translation is CAISPDSLGRQPQHF.

This clonotype was seen ten or more times. This sequence joins TRBV7-3 and TRBJ2-3; 8 bases agree with TRBD2. Germline CDR1 SGHTA, CDR2 FQGTGA. V lost 0 bases, J lost 1 base, and 9 bases stayed unmatched. The CDR3 totals 18 residues. This CDR3 reads CASSLTSGLARGTDTQYF. CDR3 bases: TGTGCCAGCAGCTTAACCTCCGGACTAGCCAGGGGCACAGATACGCAGTATTTT.

This clonotype occurred once. The J gene is TRBJ1-6, the V gene TRBV5-1; perhaps TRBD1 as D (5 bases). The V gene's germline CDR1 is SGHRS and CDR2 YFSETQ. V shed 7 bases and J shed 5 bases, with 13 bases lying between them. This CDR3 spans 14 amino acids. CDR3 coding DNA: TGCGCCAGCGCCAAGACAGAAAATAATTCACCCCTCCACTTT. Its translation is CASAKTENNSPLHF.

The V call is TRBV20-1, the J call TRBJ2-5; D not certain. Germline loops: CDR1 DFQATT, CDR2 SNEGSKA (reference sequence). Trimming left V 5 bases short and J 2 bases short, with 9 bases between. The CDR3 runs 12 residues. The CDR3 region is CSAPEEQETQYF. The CDR3 bases are TGCAGTGCTCCGGAAGAACAAGAGACCCAGTACTTC.

V usage is TRBV27 and J usage is TRBJ1-1; no definite D call. V gave up 6 bases and J gave up 5 bases, with 16 bases separating them. Per germline, CDR1 MNHEY and CDR2 SMNVEV (reference sequence). This CDR3 is built from 14 residues. CDR3 residues: CASRPPNVRTEAFF. The DNA of the CDR3 is TGTGCCAGCAGGCCCCCAAATGTGAGAACTGAAGCTTTCTTT.

This sequence joins TRBV15 and TRBJ1-2; TRBD1 might be the D (5 bases). Per germline, CDR1 LNHNV and CDR2 YYDKDF (reference sequence). Trimming removed 3 bases at V and 3 bases at J, with 14 bases between. The CDR3 is made up of 15 amino acids. The DNA for the CDR3 is TGTGCCACCAGCAGCGGGGGGGGAAACGACTATGGCTACACCTTC. It codes for CATSSGGGNDYGYTF.

This clonotype was picked up a small number of times. This rearrangement joins TRBV10-3 to TRBJ2-2, with D perhaps TRBD2 (5 bases). The CDR3 consists of 14 residues. Germline V lookup: CDR1 ENHRY, CDR2 SYGVKD. The V end lost 6 bases, the J end lost 2 bases, and 10 bases lay between the germline ends. The CDR3 DNA sequence: TGTGCCATCAGACCAACTAGAAACACCGGGGAGCTGTTTTTT. As protein: CAIRPTRNTGELFF.

This clonotype has only a few counts. V gene TRBV28 combines with J gene TRBJ2-5; D not certain. Germline CDR1 and CDR2: MDHEN and SYDVKM. V dropped 2 bases and J dropped 2 bases, with 9 bases sitting between them. This CDR3 is built from 14 residues. The CDR3 loop is CASSLQIKQETQYF. CDR3 sequence (DNA): TGTGCCAGCAGTTTACAGATAAAGCAAGAGACCCAGTACTTC.

The chain carries TRBV7-6 and TRBJ2-7; weak D call: TRBD1 (5 bases). The CDR3 length is 14 residues. Trimming left V 4 bases short and J 4 bases short, with 14 bases between. Germline loops: CDR1 SGHVS, CDR2 FNYEAQ. The CDR3 is CASSWRTDTYEQYF. The CDR3 coding sequence is TGTGCCAGCAGCTGGCGGACGGACACTTACGAGCAGTACTTC.

V gene TRBV28 combines with J gene TRBJ1-3, with TRBD1 matching over 12 bases. The CDR3 sequence is 19 residues long. Trimming removed 5 bases from V and 0 bases from J; junction bases left unmatched: 11. Germline lookup yields CDR1 MDHEN and CDR2 SYDVKM. The CDR3 is CASSLGTGGFRSSGNTIYF. The CDR3 DNA sequence: TGTGCCAGCAGTCTCGGGACAGGGGGCTTTAGAAGCTCTGGAAACACCATATATTTT.

The gene calls are TRBV9 and TRBJ2-7, with 7 bases aligning to TRBD2. CDR3 size: 15 residues. V lost 6 bases to trimming and J lost 2 bases; unmatched junction nucleotides: 11. Germline V gene sequence: CDR1 SGDLS, CDR2 YYNGEE. The CDR3 coding sequence is TGTGCCAGCACCGCGGGGGACTTACCTACCTACGAGCAGTACTTC. This translates into CASTAGDLPTYEQYF.

In this sample, this clonotype turned up once. V and J are TRBV28 and TRBJ2-2; TRBD2 agrees at 9 bases. There are 17 residues in the CDR3. The V gene end was trimmed by 8 bases and the J gene end by 2 bases; junction bases not matched to a gene: 12. CDR1 MDHEN and CDR2 SYDVKM come from the germline V gene. CDR3 DNA sequence: TGTGCCAGCTCTTGGTCTCTAGCGGGACTTAACACCGGGGAGCTGTTTTTT. Amino acid sequence: CASSWSLAGLNTGELFF.

J is TRBJ2-1 and V is TRBV11-2, with TRBD2 matching over 8 bases. Germline V lookup: CDR1 SGHAT, CDR2 FQNNGV. V was clipped by 5 bases and J by 6 bases; unmatched bases: 3. The CDR3 runs to 13 residues. The CDR3 is CASSPTSGNEQFF. DNA of the CDR3: TGTGCCAGCAGCCCCACTAGCGGCAATGAGCAGTTCTTC.

The chain recombines TRBV2 with TRBJ1-4; a weak D match, TRBD1 (6 bases). This CDR3 is built from 15 residues. The germline CDR1 and CDR2 sequences are SNHLY and FYNNEI. V was shortened by 6 bases and J by 5 bases, with 16 bases between the two germline ends. For the CDR3, the DNA is TGTGCCAGCAGCAGTTACAGGGACAAGAATGAAAAACTGTTTTTT. Protein sequence: CASSSYRDKNEKLFF. The full variable domain, in which reference TRBV2 and TRBJ1-4 provide the parts outside the CDR3, is EPEVTQTPSHQVTQMGQEVILRCVPISNHLYFYWYRQILGQKVEFLVSFYNNEISEKSEIFDDQFSVERPDGSNFTLKIRSTKLEDSAMYFCASSSYRDKNEKLFFGSGTQLSVL.

The chain carries TRBV12-3 or TRBV12-4 and TRBJ1-6; D possibly corresponds to TRBD1 (6 bases). The CDR3 consists of 14 residues. V lost 6 bases to trimming and J lost 7 bases, with 13 bases between them. CDR3 loop: CASSNRDGNSPLHF. For the CDR3, the DNA is TGTGCCAGCAGCAACAGGGACGGAAATTCACCCCTCCACTTT.

The J gene is TRBJ1-1, the V gene TRBV6-2 or TRBV6-3; D gene ambiguous. Trimming left V 5 bases short and J 1 base short, with 17 bases between. Germline V CDR1 and CDR2: MNHEY, SVGEGT. This CDR3 contains 16 residues. CDR3 region: CASSILSGQENTEAFF. In nucleotides, the CDR3 is TGTGCCAGCAGTATATTAAGTGGCCAGGAGAACACTGAAGCTTTCTTT.

The sample holds many counts of this clonotype. The J gene is TRBJ2-3, the V gene TRBV7-2; D unclear. The V and J ends lost 3 bases and 3 bases respectively, with 7 bases between them. CDR3 length: 13 amino acids. Germline CDR1 SGHTA, CDR2 FQGNSA. The CDR3 here is CASSFKMTDTQYF. The CDR3 bases are TGTGCCAGCAGCTTTAAAATGACAGATACGCAGTATTTT. The whole variable domain, remainder taken from reference TRBV7-2 and TRBJ2-3, is GAGVSQSPSNKVTEKGKDVELRCDPISGHTALYWYRQSLGQGLEFLIYFQGNSAPDKSGLPSDRFSAERTGGSVSTLTIQRTQQEDSAVYLCASSFKMTDTQYFGPGTRLTVL.

The chain carries TRBV6-5 and TRBJ2-1; unclear D gene. Germline V gives CDR1 MNHEY, CDR2 SVGAGI. Trimming took off 8 bases at V and 5 bases at J, with 10 bases between the two ends. The CDR3 has 12 residues. The CDR3 loop reads CASRSVDNEQFF. For the CDR3, the DNA is TGTGCCAGCCGGTCTGTGGACAATGAGCAGTTCTTC.

J is TRBJ1-2 and V is TRBV11-2; TRBD1 might be the D (5 bases). This CDR3 region has 14 residues. CDR1 SGHAT and CDR2 FQNNGV come from the germline V gene. Between the trimmed V and J ends, which lost 5 bases and 6 bases, there was a span of 16 bases. Here the CDR3 DNA reads TGTGCCAGCAGCCCTAACCTCCGGACAAATGGCTACACCTTC. This sequence encodes CASSPNLRTNGYTF. Full variable domain (remainder filled in from reference TRBV11-2 and TRBJ1-2): EAGVAQSPRYKIIEKRQSVAFWCNPISGHATLYWYQQILGQGPKLLIQFQNNGVVDDSQLPKDRFSAERLKGVDSTLKIQPAKLEDSAVYLCASSPNLRTNGYTFGSGTRLTVV.

The rearrangement joins TRBV29-1 to TRBJ2-1; 9 bases are shared with TRBD2. This CDR3 region has 12 residues. V shed 8 bases and J 9 bases; nucleotides not matched to a gene: 8. Looked up from germline, CDR1 is SQVTM and CDR2 is ANQGSEA. The CDR3 DNA sequence: TGCAGCTACTGGTGGCGGGAGGGTGAGCAGTTCTTC. Translated: CSYWWREGEQFF.